This T cell receptor (beta chain) was recorded in a study of regulatory T cells in long-lasting Graves disease. At the level of the study: Patients with persistent Graves' disease had over 5 years of antithyroid drugs and persistent TSH receptor antibodies.

Germline values: CDR1 DFQATT, CDR2 SNEGSKA (reference sequence). This CDR3 is 13 amino acids long. V was trimmed by 6 bases and J by 2 bases, leaving 13 bases between them. Stated time point: persistent/refractory GD, antithyroid drugs over 5 years with positive TRAb. There was RNA extracted from PBMCs, and the TCR library was made from it. This clonotype came up a few times. According to the study, TCR beta libraries were built with iRepertoire HTBI primers and CDR3-region Arm-PCR. TCRdb re-called the multiplex PCR reads with MiXCR, one entry per CDR3 protein. The repertoire consists of a few hundred thousand distinct CDR3 sequences, with 23% occurring once and the leading ten covering over 25%.

The sequenced sample was peripheral blood mononuclear cells (PBMCs), obtained when the disease was refractory, from a patient treated with antithyroid drugs. This clonotype originated in a female donor with Graves disease. The chain joins TRBV20-1 to TRBJ1-1; no clear D. CDR3 protein: CSAPGFLNTEAFF. The CDR3 DNA is TGCAGTGCCCCGGGATTCCTTAACACTGAAGCTTTCTTT.